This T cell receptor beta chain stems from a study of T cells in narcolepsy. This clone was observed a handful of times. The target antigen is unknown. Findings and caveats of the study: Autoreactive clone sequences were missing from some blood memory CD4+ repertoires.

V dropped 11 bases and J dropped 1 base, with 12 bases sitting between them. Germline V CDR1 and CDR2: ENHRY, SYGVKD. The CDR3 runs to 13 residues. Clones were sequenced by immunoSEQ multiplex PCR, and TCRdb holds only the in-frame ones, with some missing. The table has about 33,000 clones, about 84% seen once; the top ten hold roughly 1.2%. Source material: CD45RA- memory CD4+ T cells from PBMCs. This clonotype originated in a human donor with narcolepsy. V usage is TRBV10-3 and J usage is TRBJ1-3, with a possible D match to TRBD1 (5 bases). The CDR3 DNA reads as TGTGCCGTGACAGAGCAATCTGGAAACACCATATATTTT. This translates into CAVTEQSGNTIYF.